The 9 T cell receptor beta chains in this list originate from one sample, sequenced in a study of cytotoxic CD8 clonotypes in ibrutinib-treated CLL. Clones were sequenced by immunoSEQ multiplex PCR, and TCRdb holds only the in-frame ones, with some missing. The sample lists 150,000 or so clones, 65% to 85% seen once, with 6.5% to 8% in the top ten. The sample was PBMCs, taken after 36 months of ibrutinib treatment. The receptors here all came from a human donor with chronic lymphocytic leukemia.

The chain links TRBV30 to TRBJ2-2, with unresolved D. Germline V gene sequence: CDR1 GTSNPN, CDR2 SVGIG (reference sequence). Trimming cost V 3 bases and J 0 bases, with 14 bases left between them. This CDR3 is 16 amino acids long. The CDR3 DNA is TGTGCCTGGAGGAGGTGGATGGGCGCGAACACCGGGGAGCTGTTTTTT. It specifies CAWRRWMGANTGELFF.

This sequence joins TRBV11-2 and TRBJ1-1; 7 bases fit TRBD1. With 5 bases clipped from V and 5 bases from J, the junction kept 5 bases outside the gene matches. Germline lookup yields CDR1 SGHAT and CDR2 FQNNGV. The CDR3 length is 13 residues. The CDR3 region has the DNA TGTGCCAGCAGCCAAGGGGGCTATACTGAAGCTTTCTTT. Amino acids: CASSQGGYTEAFF.

The V gene is TRBV27, the J gene TRBJ2-1; tentative D call: TRBD1 (6 bases). This CDR3 contains 13 residues. Trimming removed 5 bases at V and 10 bases at J, with 15 bases between. The germline V gene encodes CDR1 MNHEY and CDR2 SMNVEV (reference sequence). The CDR3 spells CASSHGQFGEQFF. CDR3 nucleotides: TGTGCCAGCAGTCACGGACAGTTCGGGGAGCAGTTCTTC.

The genes are TRBV27 and TRBJ2-7, with no clear D. The CDR3 has 14 amino acids. The V and J ends lost 4 bases and 6 bases respectively, with 16 bases between them. The germline gives CDR1 MNHEY, CDR2 SMNVEV (reference sequence). This CDR3 reads CASSSPGLAGEQYF. The CDR3 DNA follows: TGTGCCAGCAGTTCCCCAGGATTAGCAGGCGAGCAGTACTTC.

This clone occurred a few times. The J gene is TRBJ1-2, the V gene TRBV7-9; D gene unclear. Deletions cut 1 base from V and 7 bases from J, with 4 bases between. The V gene's germline CDR1 is SEHNR and CDR2 FQNEAQ (reference sequence). This CDR3 spans 11 amino acids. The CDR3 DNA is TGTGCCAGCAGCTTAGAGGGTGGCTACACCTTC. Its translation is CASSLEGGYTF.

The V gene is TRBV7-8, the J gene TRBJ2-5; D unclear. There are 13 residues in the CDR3. Germline-derived CDR1 and CDR2 are SGHVS and FQNEAQ. Trimming left V 5 bases short and J 1 base short, with 8 bases between. The CDR3 DNA follows: TGTGCCAGCAGCCCGCCCATCCAAGAGACCCAGTACTTC. It encodes CASSPPIQETQYF.

This clone was found once. The chain is built from TRBV19 and TRBJ2-1; D is perhaps TRBD1 or TRBD2 (5 bases each). The CDR3 contains 15 residues. Trimming stripped 2 bases from V and 6 bases from J, with 14 bases between. Germline V gene data show CDR1 as LNHDA and CDR2 as SQIVND (reference sequence). DNA of the CDR3: TGTGCCAGTAGTATAACCAGTTGGGGGTCCAATGAGCAGTTCTTC. It codes for CASSITSWGSNEQFF.

The chain joins TRBV9 to TRBJ1-5; 7 bases fit TRBD1. V dropped 2 bases and J dropped 3; count of bases not matched to a gene: 2. Germline-derived CDR1 and CDR2 are SGDLS and YYNGEE. This CDR3 region has 14 residues. CDR3 sequence reads: CASSVGQTNQPQHF. In nucleotides, the CDR3 is TGTGCCAGCAGCGTGGGACAGACCAATCAGCCCCAGCATTTT. Based on the CDR3 plus reference TRBV9 and TRBJ1-5, the full variable domain is DSGVTQTPKHLITATGQRVTLRCSPRSGDLSVYWYQQSLDQGLQFLIQYYNGEERAKGNILERFSAQQFPDLHSELNLSSLELGDSALYFCASSVGQTNQPQHFGDGTRLSIL.

The rearrangement links TRBV5-1 to TRBJ1-4; a possible D gene is TRBD1 (5 bases). Germline CDR1 and CDR2: SGHRS and YFSETQ. CDR3 length: 15 amino acids. V gave up 6 bases and J gave up 2 bases, with 14 bases separating them. The CDR3 spells CASMALPGTNEKLFF. The CDR3 coding sequence is TGCGCCAGCATGGCTCTCCCAGGGACTAATGAAAAACTGTTTTTT. The full variable domain, in which reference TRBV5-1 and TRBJ1-4 provide the parts outside the CDR3, is KAGVTQTPRYLIKTRGQQVTLSCSPISGHRSVSWYQQTPGQGLQFLFEYFSETQRNKGNFPGRFSGRQFSNSRSEMNVSTLELGDSALYLCASMALPGTNEKLFFGSGTQLSVL.